The 21 T cell receptor beta chains listed next were all sequenced from one sample in a study of immune evolution from preneoplasia to lung adenocarcinoma. The table came from immunoSEQ multiplex PCR; TCRdb's copy has only in-frame clones and leaves some out. The sample lists around 41,000 clones, less than 85% seen once, with around 4.7% in the top ten. The source material was FFPE invasive lung adenocarcinoma tissue. These receptors were obtained from a person aged 55 to 75 with lung adenocarcinoma.

The J gene is TRBJ2-7, the V gene TRBV19; 7 nucleotides agree with TRBD1. The V and J ends lost 6 bases and 6 bases, in that order; junction bases with no gene match: 8. This CDR3 contains 13 residues. The germline V gene encodes CDR1 LNHDA and CDR2 SQIVND (reference sequence). The CDR3 spells CASRTQGVGEQYF. CDR3 nucleotide sequence: TGTGCCAGTAGGACCCAGGGGGTTGGCGAGCAGTACTTC.

The rearrangement joins TRBV11-3 to TRBJ2-7; TRBD1 might be the D (6 bases). CDR1 is SGHNT and CDR2 is YENEEA in the germline V gene. Between the trimmed V and J ends, which lost 1 base and 0 bases, there was a span of 10 bases. CDR3 length: 15 residues. The DNA for the CDR3 is TGTGCCAGCAGCTTAGGGGGGCTTCCCTCCTACGAGCAGTACTTC. Translated, it gives CASSLGGLPSYEQYF.

The J gene is TRBJ2-2, the V gene TRBV4-2, with D perhaps matching TRBD2 (6 bases). Germline V CDR1 and CDR2: LGHNA, YNFKEQ. Trimming pared 4 bases from V and 3 bases from J, leaving 12 bases between. This CDR3 has 15 amino acids. CDR3 bases: TGTGCCAGCAGCCTCGGGAGCCCGGACACCGGGGAGCTGTTTTTT. It codes for CASSLGSPDTGELFF.

This rearrangement joins TRBV30 to TRBJ1-2, with D unresolved. This CDR3 comprises 14 residues. Germline V gives CDR1 GTSNPN, CDR2 SVGIG (reference sequence). V lost 4 bases, J lost 2 bases, and 14 bases lay in between. CDR3 loop: CAWNSGVGNYGYTF. CDR3 coding DNA: TGTGCCTGGAATAGCGGGGTGGGCAACTATGGCTACACCTTC.

There are a few counts of this clone. The sample has other DNA sequences that encode this CDR3 too. This chain uses TRBV29-1 with TRBJ2-7; perhaps TRBD2 as D (5 bases). Between the trimmed V and J ends, which lost 1 base and 5 bases, there was a span of 12 bases. Per the germline V gene, CDR1 is SQVTM and CDR2 is ANQGSEA. The CDR3 has 13 residues. CDR3 nucleotide sequence: TGCAGCGTTGAAGTGCCGCCCGGGGACGAGCAGTACTTC. Translation: CSVEVPPGDEQYF.

This sequence joins TRBV11-2 and TRBJ2-7; TRBD1 or TRBD2 may be the D gene (5 bases each). The length of the CDR3 is 12 residues. V was trimmed by 5 bases and J by 7 bases, leaving 12 bases between them. Germline V CDR1 and CDR2: SGHAT, FQNNGV. CDR3 DNA sequence: TGTGCCAGCAGCGTAGGGACCGGGGAGCAGTACTTC. Translated: CASSVGTGEQYF.

The chain is built from TRBV5-4 and TRBJ2-2; tentative D call: TRBD1 (5 bases). Per the germline V gene, CDR1 is SGHNT and CDR2 is YYREEE (reference sequence). Deletions cut 4 bases from V and 6 bases from J, with 16 bases between. CDR3 length: 15 residues. The CDR3 spells CASSPRAGFAGELFF. In DNA form, the CDR3 reads TGTGCCAGCAGCCCCCGGGCAGGGTTCGCCGGGGAGCTGTTTTTT.

This rearrangement joins TRBV19 to TRBJ1-1; maybe TRBD1 (5 bases). Trimming stripped 11 bases from V and 4 bases from J, with 20 bases between. The CDR3 totals 14 residues. Germline V gene lookup returns CDR1 LNHDA and CDR2 SQIVND (reference sequence). The CDR3 protein is CACAGARAGTEAFF. CDR3 nucleotides: TGTGCCTGCGCCGGGGCCAGGGCGGGCACTGAAGCTTTCTTT.

J is TRBJ1-5 and V is TRBV28, with D tentatively TRBD1 (5 bases). The V and J ends lost 7 bases and 7 bases respectively, with 14 bases between them. From germline, CDR1 is MDHEN and CDR2 SYDVKM. This CDR3 contains 13 residues. The CDR3 here is CASTLGVYQPQHF. CDR3 sequence (DNA): TGTGCCAGCACGCTAGGGGTTTACCAGCCCCAGCATTTT.

This chain links TRBV13 with TRBJ1-5; tentative D call: TRBD1 (5 bases). This CDR3 is built from 16 residues. Germline CDR1 and CDR2: PRHDT and FYEKMQ (reference sequence). Trimming shortened V by 4 bases and J by 0 bases, and 13 bases separated the two germline ends. The CDR3 DNA reads TGTGCCAGCAGCTCCCGCGGGACGGATAGCAATCAGCCCCAGCATTTT. Protein: CASSSRGTDSNQPQHF.

V and J are TRBV9 and TRBJ1-1; D remains unclear. Germline lookup yields CDR1 SGDLS and CDR2 YYNGEE. Trimming removed 1 base from V and 2 bases from J, with 12 bases in between. The CDR3 extends over 15 amino acids. CDR3 amino acids: CASSVFSESNTEAFF. The CDR3 region has the DNA TGTGCCAGCAGCGTATTCTCGGAGTCCAACACTGAAGCTTTCTTT. The full variable domain, its missing parts supplied by reference TRBV9 and TRBJ1-1, is DSGVTQTPKHLITATGQRVTLRCSPRSGDLSVYWYQQSLDQGLQFLIQYYNGEERAKGNILERFSAQQFPDLHSELNLSSLELGDSALYFCASSVFSESNTEAFFGQGTRLTVV.

The chain carries TRBV30 and TRBJ1-3; D not certain. Looked up from germline, CDR1 is GTSNPN and CDR2 is SVGIG (reference sequence). The CDR3 consists of 15 residues. V was pared by 2 bases and J by 0 bases, with 11 bases between. The CDR3 nucleotides are TGTGCCTGGAGTTGGTCTTTGAGCTCTGGAAACACCATATATTTT. It codes for CAWSWSLSSGNTIYF.

The gene calls are TRBV9 and TRBJ1-3; no clear D. The CDR3 consists of 15 residues. CDR1 SGDLS and CDR2 YYNGEE come from the germline V gene. Trimming shortened V by 4 bases and J by 2 bases, and 13 bases separated the two germline ends. This CDR3 reads CASSPTSGPGNTIYF. CDR3 DNA sequence: TGTGCCAGCAGCCCCACCTCAGGACCTGGAAACACCATATATTTT.

This clone is a singleton in its sample. The chain links TRBV7-2 to TRBJ2-3, with TRBD2 identical over 12 bases. The germline CDR1 and CDR2 sequences are SGHTA and FQGNSA. The CDR3 extends over 15 amino acids. Trimming cost V 5 bases and J 3 bases; bases outside gene matches: 3. The CDR3 bases are TGTGCCAGCAGCGCCGGACTAGCGGGGACAGATACGCAGTATTTT. Protein sequence: CASSAGLAGTDTQYF.

V gene TRBV6-5 combines with J gene TRBJ2-7; 7 bases match TRBD2. This CDR3 has 14 residues. CDR1 MNHEY and CDR2 SVGAGI come from the germline V gene. The V and J ends lost 2 bases and 4 bases, in that order; junction bases with no gene match: 5. CDR3 nucleotide sequence: TGTGCCAGCAGTTACAGGCGGGAGATTTACGAGCAGTACTTC. Amino acid sequence: CASSYRREIYEQYF.

This CDR3 is CARSRGLNTGELFF. CDR3 in DNA: TGTGCCCGATCTCGGGGACTGAACACCGGGGAGCTGTTTTTT. V and J are TRBV30 and TRBJ2-2; D might be TRBD2 (6 bases). The CDR3 consists of 14 residues. Germline V gene sequence: CDR1 GTSNPN, CDR2 SVGIG (reference sequence). V lost 8 bases, J lost 1 base, and 14 bases lay in between.

The rearrangement joins TRBV29-1 to TRBJ2-5; TRBD1 matches at 7 bases. Germline V gene sequence: CDR1 SQVTM, CDR2 ANQGSEA. The CDR3 consists of 13 residues. Losses at the gene ends were 4 bases for V and 5 bases for J; bases not matched to a gene: 7. CDR3 amino acids: CSVGEGGGETQYF. The CDR3 coding sequence is TGCAGCGTTGGGGAAGGGGGCGGGGAGACCCAGTACTTC.

This clone was seen more than once but under ten times. J is TRBJ2-7 and V is TRBV18; D perhaps matches TRBD1 (6 bases). CDR1 KGHSH and CDR2 LQKENI come from the germline V gene. CDR3 size: 16 residues. V was trimmed by 6 bases and J by 3 bases, leaving 21 bases between them. The CDR3, as DNA: TGTGCCAGCTCTCGCGAGACAGGAACGGTTAGCTACGAGCAGTACTTC. Translating gives CASSRETGTVSYEQYF. Full variable domain (rest looked up from reference TRBV18 and TRBJ2-7): NAGVMQNPRHLVRRRGQEARLRCSPMKGHSHVYWYRQLPEEGLKFMVYLQKENIIDESGMPKERFSAEFPKEGPSILRIQQVVRGDSAAYFCASSRETGTVSYEQYFGPGTRLTVT.

The chain couples TRBV5-1 to TRBJ1-2, with D perhaps TRBD1 (5 bases). Germline assignment: CDR1 SGHRS and CDR2 YFSETQ. The CDR3 runs 15 residues. Trimming stripped 0 bases from V and 2 bases from J, with 11 bases between. The CDR3 DNA reads as TGCGCCAGCAGCTTGGAGGGGAACTCAAACTATGGCTACACCTTC. Its translation is CASSLEGNSNYGYTF.

The V and J genes are TRBV11-2 and TRBJ1-5; no definite D call. In germline, CDR1 is SGHAT, CDR2 FQNNGV. The CDR3 extends over 13 amino acids. V was trimmed by 0 bases and J by 6 bases, leaving 6 bases between them. CDR3 region: CASSLDLGQPQHF. The CDR3 DNA follows: TGTGCCAGCAGCTTAGATCTAGGTCAGCCCCAGCATTTT.

This chain connects TRBV5-5 to TRBJ1-1; a weak D match, TRBD1 (5 bases). The germline CDR1 and CDR2 sequences are SGHKS and YYEKEE (reference sequence). Trimming stripped 2 bases from V and 5 bases from J, with 13 bases between. The CDR3 loop spans 14 amino acids. The CDR3 region is CASSLQQDRTEAFF. CDR3 sequence (DNA): TGTGCCAGCAGCTTACAACAGGACCGGACTGAAGCTTTCTTT.